These 26 T cell receptor beta chains came from one sample sequenced in a study of blood T cell repertoires in COVID-19. Measured with immunoSEQ multiplex PCR; TCRdb has only the in-frame clones, and not every one. Of over 150,000 clones detected, 75% to 90% appear once; the ten largest clones hold around 7%. Sequencing was done on a sample of peripheral blood. The receptors come from a woman aged 40-49 years with COVID-19, enrolled during active disease.

This clone was picked up a small number of times. V usage is TRBV3-1 (or the pseudogene TRBV3-2) and J usage is TRBJ2-5; 10 positions agree with TRBD2. Germline lookup yields CDR1 LGHDT and CDR2 YNNKEL (reference sequence). The CDR3 length is 16 residues. The trim removed 4 bases at V and 3 bases at J, leaving 8 bases unmatched. The CDR3 here is CASSLQRGGRKETQYF. For the CDR3, the DNA is TGTGCCAGCAGCCTTCAGCGGGGGGGGAGGAAAGAGACCCAGTACTTC.

This clone was seen a single time. The chain has TRBV9 and TRBJ2-1; 11 bases agree with TRBD2. This CDR3 region has 17 residues. Germline-derived CDR1 and CDR2 are SGDLS and YYNGEE. Trimming at V came to 0 bases and at J to 4 bases, leaving 6 bases not matched to a gene. CDR3 DNA: TGTGCCAGCAGCGTAGGGGCTAGCGGGGGGCAATACAATGAGCAGTTCTTC. Its protein product is CASSVGASGGQYNEQFF.

J is TRBJ1-2 and V is TRBV2; the D gene is possibly TRBD1 (6 bases). V gave up 2 bases and J gave up 4 bases, with 8 bases separating them. This CDR3 spans 13 amino acids. Per germline, CDR1 SNHLY and CDR2 FYNNEI. CDR3 sequence (DNA): TGTGCCAGCAGTGAACGACAGGTCTATGGCTACACCTTC. Protein product: CASSERQVYGYTF.

V and J are TRBV19 and TRBJ1-2, with 12 bases matching TRBD1. V shed 7 bases and J 5 bases; nucleotides not matched to a gene: 8. In germline, CDR1 is LNHDA, CDR2 SQIVND (reference sequence). The CDR3 is made up of 15 amino acids. DNA of the CDR3: TGTGCCAGTATCCCCGAGGGACAGGGGGCGTATGGCTACACCTTC. It specifies CASIPEGQGAYGYTF.

The rearrangement joins TRBV7-6 to TRBJ2-7; a possible D gene is TRBD2 (5 bases). The V gene's germline CDR1 is SGHVS and CDR2 FNYEAQ. Trimming stripped 1 base from V and 4 bases from J, with 11 bases between. This CDR3 is built from 14 residues. DNA for the CDR3: TGTGCCAGCAGCTTAGACAGCGGACCTTACGAGCAGTACTTC. Translated, it gives CASSLDSGPYEQYF.

Details on this clone: Additional DNA sequences in this sample encode the identical CDR3. The chain links TRBV19 to TRBJ1-1, with D uncertain. The CDR3 sequence is 14 residues long. CDR1 and CDR2 (germline): LNHDA, SQIVND (reference sequence). Trimming pared 2 bases from V and 0 bases from J, leaving 7 bases between. The CDR3 nucleotides read TGTGCCAGTAGTATACGGGGAATGAACACTGAAGCTTTCTTT. It yields the protein CASSIRGMNTEAFF.

The chain carries TRBV12-3 or TRBV12-4 and TRBJ2-5; D might be TRBD1 (5 bases). The ends were cut back, 6 bases at V and 1 base at J, with 9 bases in the middle. The CDR3 sequence is 13 residues long. CDR3 in DNA: TGTGCCAGCAGAACCGACAGCCAAGAGACCCAGTACTTC. It yields the protein CASRTDSQETQYF.

The chain combines TRBV7-2 with TRBJ1-6, with 8 positions matching TRBD1. Germline CDR1 is SGHTA and CDR2 is FQGNSA. Trimming cost V 8 bases and J 7 bases; bases outside gene matches: 10. This CDR3 spans 15 amino acids. This CDR3 is CASGPSGGENSPLHF. CDR3 nucleotides: TGTGCCAGCGGACCCTCAGGGGGCGAAAATTCACCCCTCCACTTT.

CDR3 region: CASSLSGYEQYF. The CDR3, as DNA: TGTGCCAGCAGTTTGAGCGGTTACGAGCAGTACTTC. The rearrangement uses TRBV12-3 or TRBV12-4 and TRBJ2-7; a possible D gene is TRBD2 (5 bases). The CDR3 length is 12 residues. Trimming shortened V by 3 bases and J by 4 bases, and 7 bases separated the two germline ends.

The CDR3 sequence is CASRHRGDGYTF. The CDR3 DNA follows: TGTGCCAGCAGGCACAGGGGGGATGGCTACACCTTC. The V and J genes are TRBV6-5 and TRBJ1-2; 8 bases fit TRBD1. The V gene end was trimmed by 6 bases and the J gene end by 6 bases; junction bases not matched to a gene: 3. This CDR3 comprises 12 residues. CDR1 is MNHEY, CDR2 SVGAGI, per germline.

The V call is TRBV6-6, the J call TRBJ2-1; 8 bases are shared with TRBD2. CDR1 MNHNY and CDR2 SVGAGI come from the germline V gene (reference sequence). J gave up 4 bases and V 5 bases, and 13 bases lay outside the gene matches. This CDR3 is built from 17 residues. DNA of the CDR3: TGTGCCAGCAGTCATTCGGGGGGGGAACCATTTTACAATGAGCAGTTCTTC. Its protein product is CASSHSGGEPFYNEQFF.

The rearrangement joins TRBV29-1 to TRBJ2-7; D is perhaps TRBD1 (5 bases). The CDR3 runs to 10 residues. V was clipped by 7 bases and J by 4 bases, with 8 bases between them. CDR1 and CDR2 from the germline V gene are SQVTM and ANQGSEA. The CDR3 region is CSAGHYEQYF. CDR3 in DNA: TGCAGCGCCGGACATTACGAGCAGTACTTC.

This chain connects TRBV11-2 to TRBJ1-1, with a possible D match to TRBD1 (5 bases). This CDR3 spans 15 amino acids. V lost 1 base and J 3 bases, leaving 12 bases between the germline ends. Per the germline V gene, CDR1 is SGHAT and CDR2 is FQNNGV. CDR3 loop: CASSLVPRTHTEAFF. CDR3 DNA: TGTGCCAGCAGCTTAGTTCCCCGGACACACACTGAAGCTTTCTTT.

This clone was detected only once. The chain recombines TRBV5-6 with TRBJ1-5, with 7 bases fitting TRBD1. The germline V gene encodes CDR1 SGHDT and CDR2 YYEEEE. V shed 7 bases and J 1 base; nucleotides not matched to a gene: 8. CDR3 length: 15 residues. CDR3 nucleotides: TGTGCCAGCCGGAGGTCCAGGGGGAGCAATCAGCCCCAGCATTTT. Its translation: CASRRSRGSNQPQHF. The whole variable domain, remainder taken from reference TRBV5-6 and TRBJ1-5, is DAGVTQSPTHLIKTRGQQVTLRCSPKSGHDTVSWYQQALGQGPQFIFQYYEEEERQRGNFPDRFSGHQFPNYSSELNVNALLLGDSALYLCASRRSRGSNQPQHFGDGTRLSIL.

The chain carries TRBV7-3 and TRBJ2-7; a weak D match, TRBD1 (6 bases). The ends were cut back, 5 bases at V and 3 bases at J, with 14 bases in the middle. Germline lookup yields CDR1 SGHTA and CDR2 FQGTGA. The CDR3 has 14 amino acids. The DNA for the CDR3 is TGTGCCAGCAGCCTACAGGGAATCGGCTACGAGCAGTACTTC. This translates into CASSLQGIGYEQYF.

The chain employs TRBV9 and TRBJ1-3, with D possibly TRBD1 on 6 matching bases. V was clipped by 2 bases and J by 3 bases, with 9 bases between them. The germline V gene encodes CDR1 SGDLS and CDR2 YYNGEE. CDR3 length: 14 amino acids. The CDR3 protein is CASSVGQFGNTIYF. CDR3 DNA sequence: TGTGCCAGCAGCGTTGGACAGTTTGGAAACACCATATATTTT.

This clone occurred once. This CDR3 reads CASSPGTPANEKLFF. DNA of the CDR3: TGTGCCAGCAGTCCCGGGACTCCGGCTAATGAAAAACTGTTTTTT. The chain uses TRBV6-5 and TRBJ1-4, with D maybe TRBD1 (5 bases). Germline V gene data show CDR1 as MNHEY and CDR2 as SVGAGI. The CDR3 loop spans 15 amino acids. Trimming cost V 5 bases and J 3 bases, with 13 bases left between them.

CDR3 sequence (DNA): TGTGCCAGCAGACAGGGAGTCGGGGAGCTGTTTTTT. Translation: CASRQGVGELFF. This chain connects TRBV12-3 or TRBV12-4 to TRBJ2-2; D possibly corresponds to TRBD1 (6 bases). The V end was cut by 6 bases, the J end by 7 bases, with 9 bases between. This CDR3 spans 12 amino acids.

The chain combines TRBV23-1 with TRBJ2-4; D is undetermined. TRBV23-1 is identified as an open reading frame with a role that is uncertain. Deletions cut 4 bases from V and 0 bases from J, with 10 bases between. The CDR3 has 15 amino acids. CDR3 DNA: TGCGCCAGCAGTCTGGGCTATGTAGCCAAAAACATTCAGTACTTC. Encoded protein: CASSLGYVAKNIQYF.

This clone has just a few counts. V usage is TRBV12-5 and J usage is TRBJ1-6; tentatively, D is TRBD1 (6 bases). The ends were cut back, 5 bases at V and 9 bases at J, with 14 bases in the middle. The CDR3 is made up of 14 amino acids. Per germline, CDR1 LGHNT and CDR2 FRNRAP. The CDR3 nucleotides are TGTGCTAGTGGTCCGAGCGGGGGCGGTTCACCCCTCCACTTT. Amino acids: CASGPSGGGSPLHF.

The CDR3, as DNA: TGTGCCAGCAGTTCCGCGGAAAGCTCTGGAAACACCATATATTTT. Translation gives CASSSAESSGNTIYF. The V call is TRBV6-6, the J call TRBJ1-3, with D unclear. The CDR3 totals 15 residues. Germline values: CDR1 MNHNY, CDR2 SVGAGI (reference sequence). Trimming took off 4 bases at V and 0 bases at J, with 10 bases between the two ends.

V is TRBV5-4 and J is TRBJ1-3, with D tentatively TRBD1 (5 bases). V lost 0 bases, J lost 4 bases, and 8 bases lay in between. The germline V gene has CDR1 SGHNT and CDR2 YYREEE (reference sequence). CDR3 length equals 14 residues. CDR3 loop: CASSLDRFGNTIYF. As DNA, the CDR3 is TGTGCCAGCAGCTTGGACAGGTTCGGAAACACCATATATTTT.

The chain uses TRBV13 and TRBJ2-7; D remains unclear. V gave up 1 base and J gave up 2 bases, with 6 bases separating them. Germline assignment: CDR1 PRHDT and CDR2 FYEKMQ (reference sequence). The CDR3 runs 13 residues. The CDR3 is CASSLAGPYEQYF. CDR3 DNA: TGTGCCAGCAGCTTAGCTGGCCCCTACGAGCAGTACTTC.

V gene TRBV7-3 combines with J gene TRBJ2-1; 7 nucleotides align to TRBD2. Germline assignment: CDR1 SGHTA and CDR2 FQGTGA. CDR3 size: 16 residues. Trimming cost V 0 bases and J 4 bases; bases outside gene matches: 6. In nucleotides, the CDR3 is TGTGCCAGCAGCTTAACAGGGGAGGGTTGGTACAATGAGCAGTTCTTC. Translated: CASSLTGEGWYNEQFF.

The V gene is TRBV2, the J gene TRBJ2-7; no definite D call. The CDR3 runs to 13 residues. Between the trimmed V and J ends, which lost 9 bases and 4 bases, there was a span of 16 bases. CDR1 and CDR2 from the germline V gene are SNHLY and FYNNEI. For the CDR3, the DNA is TGTGCCAGGGCCCCGGAGCTTCGGTACGAGCAGTACTTC. As protein: CARAPELRYEQYF.

This clone has only one observation. J is TRBJ1-4 and V is TRBV19; weak D call: TRBD1 (6 bases). Germline CDR1 LNHDA, CDR2 SQIVND (reference sequence). V lost 8 bases and J 5 bases, leaving 15 bases between the germline ends. This CDR3 contains 14 residues. CDR3 in amino acids: CASGNGRGNEKLFF. CDR3 nucleotides: TGTGCCAGTGGAAACGGGAGGGGGAATGAAAAACTGTTTTTT.